In this sample, the clone carrying this T cell receptor (beta chain) turned up many times. Germline V gene data show CDR1 as LGHNA and CDR2 as YNFKEQ. The V and J ends lost 4 bases and 14 bases, in that order; junction bases with no gene match: 16. This CDR3 has 16 amino acids. Time point noted: patch test 2, 6 weeks after DPC sensitization. Treatment in this sample: therapeutic diphenylcyclopropenone sensitization with weekly scalp DPC. This sample is part of a study of human T cells and chemical hapten exposure. TCRdb re-derived calls from the RACE reads in MiXCR, one entry per CDR3 protein. This table holds roughly 380,000 distinct CDR3 sequences, roughly 6% found once.

The rearrangement joins TRBV4-2 to TRBJ1-6; TRBD1 matches 8 bases. The sequenced sample was whole blood, obtained in connection with sensitization to the hapten diphenylcyclopropenone (DPC). This TCR was sampled from a woman aged 18-29 years with alopecia areata. Some clones in this sample may be carry-over from other donors' samples. Written as DNA, the CDR3 is TGTGCCAGCAGCCTTGTTGGGACAGGCTTGATTCGGGCCCTCCACTTT. The encoded protein is CASSLVGTGLIRALHF.